These 12 T cell receptor beta chains originate from one sample sequenced in a study of shared clonotypes between healthy human individuals. Using immunoSEQ multiplex PCR, the repertoire was profiled, and TCRdb retains in-frame clones only, with some absent. The repertoire consists of about 2,100,000 clones, with about 93% occurring once and the leading ten covering approximately 1.7%. Positive CCR7 selection of CD45RO-negative cells yielded the naive CD8 cells, and terminally differentiated effector memory CD45RA+ cells were excluded. Sample: naive CD8+ T cells from PBMCs. All receptors come from a man between 18 and 29 years old in good health. Some clones in this sample may be carry-over from other donors' samples.

The genes are TRBV5-5 and TRBJ2-7; D might be TRBD2 (5 bases). The germline V gene has CDR1 SGHKS and CDR2 YYEKEE (reference sequence). This CDR3 is 14 amino acids long. Deletions cut 3 bases from V and 7 bases from J, with 17 bases between. This CDR3 is CASSSTIYSGEQYF. CDR3 DNA sequence: TGTGCCAGCAGCTCAACCATTTACTCGGGAGAGCAGTACTTC.

J is TRBJ2-7 and V is TRBV7-2; 8 bases line up with TRBD2. This CDR3 contains 16 residues. V was pared by 5 bases and J by 2 bases, with 11 bases of the junction left unmatched. Germline V gene data show CDR1 as SGHTA and CDR2 as FQGNSA. CDR3 nucleotides: TGTGCCAGCAGCCCCAGGGAGTATAGCGGGACCTACGAGCAGTACTTC. Translation gives CASSPREYSGTYEQYF. The whole variable domain, filled in from reference TRBV7-2 and TRBJ2-7, reads GAGVSQSPSNKVTEKGKDVELRCDPISGHTALYWYRQSLGQGLEFLIYFQGNSAPDKSGLPSDRFSAERTGGSVSTLTIQRTQQEDSAVYLCASSPREYSGTYEQYFGPGTRLTVT.

The chain recombines TRBV6-1 with TRBJ2-1; 9 nucleotides agree with TRBD1. Germline V gives CDR1 MNHNS, CDR2 SASEGT. Unmatched junction bases numbered 9, after V lost 11 bases and J lost 4 bases. The length of the CDR3 is 14 residues. The CDR3 loop is CALTSQGAYNEQFF. CDR3 coding DNA: TGTGCCCTCACCTCACAGGGGGCTTACAATGAGCAGTTCTTC.

The chain recombines TRBV2 with TRBJ2-6; D possibly corresponds to TRBD1 (5 bases). This CDR3 spans 15 amino acids. CDR1 and CDR2 from the germline V gene are SNHLY and FYNNEI. V was trimmed by 5 bases and J by 2 bases, leaving 10 bases between them. The CDR3, as DNA: TGTGCCAGCAGTTCCTCAGGGACTGGGGCCAACGTCCTGACTTTC. The encoded protein is CASSSSGTGANVLTF.

A word on this clone: This sample includes further DNA sequences coding for the same CDR3. The rearrangement joins TRBV29-1 to TRBJ1-1, with a weak D call TRBD1 (6 bases). The CDR3 is 12 residues long. Trimming cost V 2 bases and J 6 bases, with 10 bases left between them. CDR1 and CDR2 (germline): SQVTM, ANQGSEA. CDR3 DNA: TGCAGCGTTGAACTGGGGGGCCCTGAAGCTTTCTTT. As protein: CSVELGGPEAFF. The variable domain in full, completed from reference TRBV29-1 and TRBJ1-1, reads SAVISQKPSRDICQRGTSLTIQCQVDSQVTMMFWYRQQPGQSLTLIATANQGSEATYESGFVIDKFPISRPNLTFSTLTVSNMSPEDSSIYLCSVELGGPEAFFGQGTRLTVV.

This chain links TRBV29-1 with TRBJ2-2, with unresolved D. The CDR3 length is 13 residues. Germline assignment: CDR1 SQVTM and CDR2 ANQGSEA. Trimming shortened V by 5 bases and J by 1 base, and 8 bases separated the two germline ends. The CDR3 sequence: CSVIVGNTGELFF. The CDR3, as DNA: TGCAGCGTTATTGTCGGGAACACCGGGGAGCTGTTTTTT.

The chain combines TRBV7-3 with TRBJ2-1, with D perhaps being TRBD1 or TRBD2 (6 bases each). V gave up 2 bases and J gave up 1 base, with 18 bases separating them. This CDR3 has 18 amino acids. Per germline, CDR1 SGHTA and CDR2 FQGTGA. CDR3 protein: CASSLGDLGAGSYNEQFF. The CDR3 DNA reads TGTGCCAGCAGCTTAGGGGACTTGGGGGCTGGGTCCTACAATGAGCAGTTCTTC.

Concerning this clone itself: Different DNA sequences within this sample yield the same CDR3. The chain uses TRBV7-9 and TRBJ2-1; TRBD2 matches at 10 bases. Per germline, CDR1 SEHNR and CDR2 FQNEAQ (reference sequence). The CDR3 is made up of 15 amino acids. After removal of 4 bases from V and 3 bases from J, the junction contained 3 bases not matched to a gene. DNA for the CDR3: TGTGCCAGCAGCTCCCGGACTAGCGGCTACAATGAGCAGTTCTTC. It is translated as CASSSRTSGYNEQFF.

This rearrangement joins TRBV21-1 to TRBJ2-7; TRBD1, the D gene given by the table, was not confirmed from the DNA. TRBV21-1 is deemed a pseudogene. The CDR3 is 13 amino acids. CDR3 coding DNA: TGTGCCAGCAGCACGGCGGACACTTACGAGCAGTACTTC. It encodes CASSTADTYEQYF.

This chain links TRBV7-9 with TRBJ2-5; a possible D gene is TRBD1 (6 bases). This CDR3 spans 12 amino acids. Trimming took 5 bases from V and 13 from J, leaving 17 bases between them. Germline lookup yields CDR1 SEHNR and CDR2 FQNEAQ (reference sequence). The DNA of the CDR3 is TGTGCCAGCAGCCCCTCCCGGGACACCGCGTACTTC. As protein: CASSPSRDTAYF.

Points on this clone: The same CDR3 also results from other DNA sequences found in this sample. This chain connects TRBV10-3 to TRBJ1-1, with TRBD1 as a possible D gene (5 bases). V lost 8 bases and J 0 bases, leaving 10 bases between the germline ends. Per the germline V gene, CDR1 is ENHRY and CDR2 is SYGVKD. The CDR3 extends over 13 amino acids. The CDR3 protein is CAIGTGLNTEAFF. The CDR3 DNA follows: TGTGCCATCGGTACGGGACTGAACACTGAAGCTTTCTTT.

With respect to this clone: The sample holds other DNA sequences that translate to the same CDR3. The rearrangement joins TRBV29-1 to TRBJ2-7; no clear D gene. The CDR3 totals 12 residues. Germline-derived CDR1 and CDR2 are SQVTM and ANQGSEA. Trimming left V 4 bases short and J 0 bases short, with 7 bases between. This CDR3 reads CSVGWSSYEQYF. As DNA, the CDR3 is TGCAGCGTTGGTTGGAGCTCCTACGAGCAGTACTTC.